These 32 T cell receptor beta chains came from one sample sequenced in a study of brain metastases from non-small cell lung cancer. Only in-frame clones appear in the TCRdb table, and some are missing; sequencing was by immunoSEQ multiplex PCR. The sample gives roughly 2,000 clones, roughly 85% of which show up once; around 9.9% is in the top ten. Material: tumor-adjacent normal tissue. The receptor source for this set is a donor aged 40 or older with non-small cell lung cancer.

This chain uses TRBV5-4 with TRBJ1-2; 9 bases match TRBD1. Germline CDR1 reads SGHNT; CDR2 reads YYREEE (reference sequence). J lost 2 bases, V lost 2 bases, and 13 bases had no gene match. This CDR3 has 18 residues. This chain's CDR3 is CASSLKSWTGDGNYGYTF. In DNA form, the CDR3 reads TGTGCCAGCAGCTTAAAATCGTGGACAGGGGACGGGAACTATGGCTACACCTTC.

V and J are TRBV6-5 and TRBJ2-7; tentatively, D is TRBD1 (5 bases). Germline CDR1 is MNHEY and CDR2 is SVGAGI. Trimming shortened V by 7 bases and J by 1 base, and 11 bases separated the two germline ends. The CDR3 has 13 amino acids. The CDR3 sequence is CASIRVGSYEQYF. The CDR3 DNA reads TGTGCCAGCATCAGGGTTGGTTCCTACGAGCAGTACTTC.

This clone was counted once. The J gene is TRBJ2-7, the V gene TRBV19; 8 nucleotides agree with TRBD1. Germline V gives CDR1 LNHDA, CDR2 SQIVND (reference sequence). V gave up 2 bases and J gave up 0 bases; unmatched junction bases: 3. The CDR3 is 15 residues long. CDR3 in amino acids: CASSIQGAPSYEQYF. The CDR3 nucleotides are TGTGCCAGTAGTATACAGGGGGCGCCCTCCTACGAGCAGTACTTC.

V gene TRBV7-3 combines with J gene TRBJ1-6, with a tentative D call TRBD1 (6 bases). Germline CDR1 and CDR2: SGHTA and FQGTGA. The V gene lost 2 bases and the J gene lost 7 bases, with 12 bases spanning the gap. The CDR3 length is 15 residues. CDR3 DNA: TGTGCCAGCAGCTTAGGGCCAGGGGCAAATTCACCCCTCCACTTT. Amino acid sequence: CASSLGPGANSPLHF.

J is TRBJ2-3 and V is TRBV10-2; 8 bases align to TRBD2. V gave up 8 bases and J gave up 4 bases; unmatched junction bases: 5. This CDR3 spans 13 amino acids. CDR1 WSHSY and CDR2 SAAADI come from the germline V gene. The CDR3 DNA is TGCGCCAGCGGGACTAGGAACCCAGATACGCAGTATTTT. This gives the protein CASGTRNPDTQYF.

CDR3 nucleotides: TGTGCCAGCAGCTTAACCCGGGACCCCAATTCACCCCTCCACTTT. Its translation is CASSLTRDPNSPLHF. The chain recombines TRBV7-2 with TRBJ1-6, with D possibly TRBD1 on 5 matching bases. Germline CDR1 is SGHTA and CDR2 is FQGNSA. V was clipped by 2 bases and J by 7 bases, with 12 bases between them. The CDR3 spans 15 residues. Based on the CDR3 plus reference TRBV7-2 and TRBJ1-6, the full variable domain is GAGVSQSPSNKVTEKGKDVELRCDPISGHTALYWYRQSLGQGLEFLIYFQGNSAPDKSGLPSDRFSAERTGGSVSTLTIQRTQQEDSAVYLCASSLTRDPNSPLHFGNGTRLTVT.

The chain links TRBV3-1 (or the pseudogene TRBV3-2) to TRBJ2-4, with D unresolved. This CDR3 has 17 residues. Germline assignment: CDR1 LGHDT and CDR2 YNNKEL (reference sequence). V shed 2 bases and J shed 4 bases, with 18 bases lying between them. The CDR3 DNA is TGTGCCAGCAGCCAATCCGATCCCATTCAAAGAAAAAACATTCAGTACTTC. As protein: CASSQSDPIQRKNIQYF.

The chain couples TRBV12-3 or TRBV12-4 to TRBJ2-7; no definite D call. This CDR3 has 13 amino acids. Trimming cost V 3 bases and J 3 bases, with 9 bases left between them. The CDR3 sequence is CASSFPPRYEQYF. CDR3 in DNA: TGTGCCAGCAGTTTCCCGCCCCGCTACGAGCAGTACTTC.

Turning to this clone: In the same sample, other DNA sequences code for this CDR3. CDR3 bases: TGTGCCAGTAGTATGGACAGGGCCAGCACAGATACGCAGTATTTT. Residues: CASSMDRASTDTQYF. The chain recombines TRBV19 with TRBJ2-3; TRBD1 matches at 8 bases. The CDR3 covers 15 residues. The V and J ends lost 3 bases and 0 bases, in that order; junction bases with no gene match: 2. Germline CDR1 LNHDA, CDR2 SQIVND (reference sequence).

This clone was observed once. The rearrangement joins TRBV6-1 to TRBJ1-5, with D maybe TRBD1 (5 bases). V dropped 2 bases and J dropped 9 bases, with 14 bases sitting between them. Germline V lookup: CDR1 MNHNS, CDR2 SASEGT. This CDR3 has 14 amino acids. CDR3 protein: CASSERWGLLPQHF. The CDR3 DNA sequence: TGTGCCAGCAGTGAACGCTGGGGGTTACTGCCCCAGCATTTT.

The chain has TRBV5-8 and TRBJ2-1; 7 positions agree with TRBD1. The ends lost 5 bases at V and 10 bases at J; junction bases unmatched: 9. The germline V gene encodes CDR1 SGHTS and CDR2 YDEGEE. The CDR3 loop spans 13 amino acids. Here the CDR3 DNA reads TGTGCCAGCAGGTTGACAGGGATCAGGGAGCAGTTCTTC. Amino acid sequence: CASRLTGIREQFF. Variable domain in full (rest from reference TRBV5-8 and TRBJ2-1): EAGVTQSPTHLIKTRGQQATLRCSPISGHTSVYWYQQALGLGLQFLLWYDEGEERNRGNFPPRFSGRQFPNYSSELNVNALELEDSALYLCASRLTGIREQFFGPGTRLTVL.

The chain carries TRBV19 and TRBJ1-1; tentative D call: TRBD1 (5 bases). CDR3 length equals 13 residues. From germline, CDR1 is LNHDA and CDR2 SQIVND (reference sequence). The V end was cut by 5 bases, the J end by 4 bases, with 11 bases between. CDR3: CASSLRGVTEAFF. In DNA form, the CDR3 reads TGTGCCAGTAGTCTGCGGGGGGTCACTGAAGCTTTCTTT.

This chain uses TRBV5-1 with TRBJ2-1; tentatively, D is TRBD1 (5 bases). Between the trimmed V and J ends, which lost 4 bases and 0 bases, there was a span of 11 bases. From germline, CDR1 is SGHRS and CDR2 YFSETQ. The CDR3 is made up of 15 amino acids. CDR3 in DNA: TGCGCCAGCAGCATAGACAGTTCCTCCTACAATGAGCAGTTCTTC. It yields the protein CASSIDSSSYNEQFF.

The chain joins TRBV28 to TRBJ1-2; D unresolved. CDR1 and CDR2 from the germline V gene are MDHEN and SYDVKM. Trimming left V 3 bases short and J 7 bases short, with 15 bases between. The CDR3 runs 14 residues. Here the CDR3 reads CASSLVGVGGGYTF. CDR3 bases: TGTGCCAGCAGTTTGGTTGGGGTCGGCGGTGGCTACACCTTC.

The genes are TRBV30 and TRBJ1-5; D is ambiguous. This CDR3 contains 11 residues. Per germline, CDR1 GTSNPN and CDR2 SVGIG (reference sequence). V was clipped by 1 base and J by 6 bases, with 4 bases between them. The CDR3 nucleotides are TGTGCCTGGAGTGATCTTCAGCCCCAGCATTTT. Translation: CAWSDLQPQHF.

In this sample, this clone turned up once. The V gene is TRBV14, the J gene TRBJ2-2, with 9 bases that match TRBD2. The germline V gene has CDR1 SGHDN and CDR2 FVKESK. V trimming: 1 base; J trimming: 2 bases; junction bases outside the gene matches: 2. This CDR3 comprises 16 residues. CDR3 sequence: CASSQVAGANTGELFF. The CDR3 nucleotides read TGTGCCAGCAGCCAAGTAGCGGGGGCCAACACCGGGGAGCTGTTTTTT.

The chain carries TRBV3-1 (or the pseudogene TRBV3-2) and TRBJ1-6, with 7 nucleotides matching TRBD1. The CDR3 has 14 amino acids. Germline values: CDR1 LGHDT, CDR2 YNNKEL (reference sequence). The trim removed 2 bases at V and 7 bases at J, leaving 2 bases unmatched. The CDR3 DNA follows: TGTGCCAGCAGCCAAAACAGGGGAAATTCACCCCTCCACTTT. Residues: CASSQNRGNSPLHF.

The sample holds a few counts of this clone. This rearrangement joins TRBV2 to TRBJ2-7; D remains ambiguous. Germline loops: CDR1 SNHLY, CDR2 FYNNEI. The CDR3 is 13 amino acids. V was shortened by 3 bases and J by 2 bases, with 8 bases between the two germline ends. The CDR3, as DNA: TGTGCCAGCAGTGACGCGCTTCCCTACGAGCAGTACTTC. This codes for CASSDALPYEQYF.

The chain is built from TRBV10-3 and TRBJ2-7, with TRBD2 matching 8 bases. This CDR3 contains 13 residues. CDR1 is ENHRY, CDR2 SYGVKD, per germline. The trim removed 10 bases at V and 2 bases at J, leaving 7 bases unmatched. The CDR3 is CATSGGRAYEQYF. CDR3 bases: TGTGCCACCTCGGGAGGGAGGGCCTACGAGCAGTACTTC.

This chain links TRBV9 with TRBJ2-3; D uncertain. The CDR3 runs to 13 residues. Trimming pared 2 bases from V and 2 bases from J, leaving 6 bases between. Germline V gene lookup returns CDR1 SGDLS and CDR2 YYNGEE. This chain's CDR3 is CASSVLLTDTQYF. CDR3 bases: TGTGCCAGCAGCGTCCTTCTCACAGATACGCAGTATTTT.

The chain carries TRBV18 and TRBJ2-7; TRBD2 matches 11 bases. Germline-derived CDR1 and CDR2 are KGHSH and LQKENI. The CDR3 runs to 16 residues. V dropped 6 bases and J dropped 2; count of bases not matched to a gene: 9. The CDR3 loop reads CASSYTGTSGPYEQYF. The CDR3 DNA sequence: TGTGCCAGCTCTTATACCGGGACTAGCGGACCCTACGAGCAGTACTTC.

The V gene is TRBV5-1, the J gene TRBJ2-1, with a weak D call TRBD1 (5 bases). This CDR3 region has 17 residues. Trimming cost V 4 bases and J 0 bases, with 17 bases left between them. Germline CDR1 reads SGHRS; CDR2 reads YFSETQ. CDR3 nucleotides: TGCGCCAGCAGCCGCACATGGACACAAAGCTCCTACAATGAGCAGTTCTTC. It codes for CASSRTWTQSSYNEQFF.

This clone appeared a single time. The V and J genes are TRBV6-1 and TRBJ2-7; 10 nucleotides agree with TRBD1. CDR1 is MNHNS, CDR2 SASEGT, per germline. J gave up 0 bases and V 0 bases, and 5 bases lay outside the gene matches. The CDR3 runs to 17 residues. In nucleotides, the CDR3 is TGTGCCAGCAGTGAAGCGCGGGGACAGGGGAGCTCCTACGAGCAGTACTTC. Amino acids: CASSEARGQGSSYEQYF.

The chain couples TRBV2 to TRBJ2-7; D unresolved. V was pared by 3 bases and J by 0 bases, with 9 bases between. The CDR3 contains 14 residues. Germline CDR1 is SNHLY and CDR2 is FYNNEI. CDR3 loop: CASSDGRNSYEQYF. The CDR3 DNA follows: TGTGCCAGCAGTGACGGGCGGAACTCCTACGAGCAGTACTTC.

The rearrangement links TRBV28 to TRBJ1-6; possibly TRBD1 for D (5 bases). The CDR3 loop spans 15 amino acids. Germline CDR1 MDHEN, CDR2 SYDVKM. Between the trimmed V and J ends, which lost 6 bases and 8 bases, there was a span of 17 bases. The CDR3 sequence: CASSPQGSWDSPLHF. Written as DNA, the CDR3 is TGTGCCAGCAGCCCTCAGGGTTCCTGGGATTCACCCCTCCACTTT.

This chain links TRBV2 with TRBJ1-2, with D uncertain. The length of the CDR3 is 12 residues. V lost 4 bases and J 3 bases, leaving 6 bases between the germline ends. The germline V gene has CDR1 SNHLY and CDR2 FYNNEI. CDR3 residues: CASSVLDYGYTF. In DNA, the CDR3 is TGTGCCAGCAGTGTTCTGGACTATGGCTACACCTTC.

The chain couples TRBV10-3 to TRBJ2-2, with D unclear. CDR1 is ENHRY and CDR2 is SYGVKD in the germline V gene. This CDR3 contains 14 residues. Trimming stripped 0 bases from V and 7 bases from J, with 9 bases between. CDR3: CAISESFEFGELFF. For the CDR3, the DNA is TGTGCCATCAGTGAGTCGTTTGAGTTCGGGGAGCTGTTTTTT.

In DNA form, the CDR3 reads TGTGCCAGCAGTTTGGGGACTAGAGATCAGTACTTC. Translated: CASSLGTRDQYF. V is TRBV28 and J is TRBJ2-7, with TRBD2 matching over 8 bases. Germline V CDR1 and CDR2: MDHEN, SYDVKM. The CDR3 is 12 amino acids. Trimming removed 3 bases from V and 10 bases from J; junction bases left unmatched: 5.

The chain uses TRBV5-1 and TRBJ1-1; 7 bases are shared with TRBD1. The CDR3 totals 18 residues. The V segment lost 4 bases and the J segment 1 base; nucleotides outside the gene matches: 16. Germline lookup yields CDR1 SGHRS and CDR2 YFSETQ. CDR3 region: CASSPVPLTGRGNTEAFF. The CDR3 DNA reads as TGCGCCAGCAGCCCCGTCCCCCTGACAGGGAGGGGGAACACTGAAGCTTTCTTT.

The chain has TRBV28 and TRBJ2-3; 13 bases map to TRBD2. CDR1 is MDHEN and CDR2 is SYDVKM in the germline V gene. V gave up 5 bases and J gave up 4 bases; unmatched junction bases: 15. The CDR3 totals 19 residues. This chain's CDR3 is CASSQTSGGALDLADTQYF. The DNA for the CDR3 is TGTGCCAGCAGTCAAACTAGCGGGGGGGCCCTTGATCTTGCAGATACGCAGTATTTT.

The rearrangement joins TRBV6-2 or TRBV6-3 to TRBJ2-3, with TRBD2 matching 12 bases. V dropped 5 bases and J dropped 8; count of bases not matched to a gene: 5. The CDR3 totals 14 residues. The germline V gene has CDR1 MNHEY and CDR2 SVGEGT. CDR3 DNA: TGTGCCAGCAGTACCCGGACTAGCGGGGTTACGCAGTATTTT. This encodes CASSTRTSGVTQYF.

The chain recombines TRBV10-2 with TRBJ2-4; D possibly corresponds to TRBD2 (5 bases). This CDR3 comprises 13 residues. V was cut by 6 bases and J by 6 bases, with 12 bases left in between. Per germline, CDR1 WSHSY and CDR2 SAAADI. Here the CDR3 reads CASSPGGGNIQYF. The CDR3 DNA follows: TGCGCCAGCAGCCCTGGTGGAGGAAACATTCAGTACTTC.